This T cell receptor (beta chain) was captured by sequencing in a study of T cells in Graves' hyperthyroidism and ophthalmopathy. The CDR3 contains 17 residues. Losses at the gene ends were 6 bases for V and 5 bases for J; bases not matched to a gene: 14. In germline, CDR1 is MNHEY, CDR2 SMNVEV (reference sequence). With a duration under 2 months, the hyperthyroidism was newly diagnosed in patients aged 18 to 65. This clonotype was seen ten or more times. Its antigen is still unknown. Amplification targeted TCR beta CDR3 regions from RNA transcripts. The HTBI primer set served for first-round RT-PCR of the TCR CDR3. TCRdb re-analysed the multiplex PCR reads in MiXCR, keeping a single row per CDR3 protein. Of around 580,000 distinct CDR3 sequences listed, around 46% are singletons. Study-level points and caveats: The blood repertoire included most of the expanded thyroid clonotypes above 0.001. Using 13 V-J features, a model discriminated ophthalmopathy from stable hyperthyroidism.

This rearrangement joins TRBV27 to TRBJ1-5, with TRBD1 matching 9 bases. Input material: peripheral blood or thyroid tissue (not recorded which). This sequence was found in a woman aged 18 to 35 with Graves' hyperthyroidism. CDR3 nucleotide sequence: TGTGCCAGCAGCATCAAGTTCGGGACAGGGTTTCATCAGCCCCAGCATTTT. Protein sequence: CASSIKFGTGFHQPQHF.